This TCR beta chain was captured in a study of beta chain features in type 1 diabetes. Expressed TCRB transcripts were sequenced because the isolated RNA had all been reverse transcribed beforehand. Clones were read by immunoSEQ multiplex PCR, and TCRdb kept only the in-frame ones, dropping some. Altogether roughly 380,000 clones are present, less than 20% being singletons, with the ten largest covering approximately 0.041%. Germline CDR1 reads GTSNPN; CDR2 reads SVGIG (reference sequence). V was pared by 7 bases and J by 2 bases, with 9 bases between. The CDR3 totals 11 residues. A sort by CD45RO/CCR7/CD25/CD127/CD95/CD27 yielded CD4+ naive, central memory, regulatory and stem cell-like memory cells. Study-level results: The naive, central memory and Treg TCRB repertoires looked more alike in patients than they did in healthy donors.

Turning to this clone: The target antigen is unknown.

The clonotype was recovered from a woman aged 18-29 years in good health. The specimen sequenced was naive CD4+ T cells from blood. V gene TRBV30 combines with J gene TRBJ2-7, with unresolved D. CDR3 nucleotide sequence: TGTGCCTTCGGGTTTCCCTACGAGCAGTACTTC. Translating it yields CAFGFPYEQYF.